These 6 T cell receptor beta chains were all obtained from the same sample, sequenced in a study of technical replicates of blood from a few donors. Assay used: immunoSEQ multiplex PCR; TCRdb lists only in-frame clones, some missing. Among tens of thousands of clones listed, 90% to 95% were seen once. The specimen sequenced was T cells isolated from PBMCs. The receptors here all came from a human donor in good health.

As DNA, the CDR3 is TGTGCCATCAGTGAGTATCAAGCGAGCTCCTACAATGAGCAGTTCTTC. Amino acids: CAISEYQASSYNEQFF. The gene calls are TRBV10-3 and TRBJ2-1, with D unresolved. The germline V gene encodes CDR1 ENHRY and CDR2 SYGVKD. Trimming removed 1 base at V and 0 bases at J, with 10 bases between. The length of the CDR3 is 16 residues.

The sample holds one count of this clone. V gene TRBV21-1 combines with J gene TRBJ2-6; whether TRBD2, the table's D call, matches the DNA was not checked. TRBV21-1 is tagged as a pseudogene. The CDR3 length is 13 residues. The CDR3 DNA sequence: TGTGCCAGCAGCGGACTATGGGCCAACGTCCTGACTTTC. The encoded protein is CASSGLWANVLTF.

The gene calls are TRBV27 and TRBJ2-7; TRBD2 matches 16 bases. The ends lost 5 bases at V and 4 bases at J; junction bases unmatched: 2. CDR3 size: 15 residues. Germline assignment: CDR1 MNHEY and CDR2 SMNVEV (reference sequence). CDR3 region: CASSPGLAGGYEQYF. CDR3 DNA sequence: TGTGCCAGCAGTCCGGGACTAGCGGGAGGGTACGAGCAGTACTTC.

V and J are TRBV19 and TRBJ2-1; D remains unclear. The germline V gene encodes CDR1 LNHDA and CDR2 SQIVND (reference sequence). This CDR3 region has 16 residues. The ends were cut back, 5 bases at V and 0 bases at J, with 14 bases in the middle. The CDR3 reads CASSPVVSLSYNEQFF. The CDR3 DNA follows: TGTGCCAGTAGTCCCGTCGTCTCTCTCTCCTACAATGAGCAGTTCTTC.

The chain joins TRBV28 to TRBJ2-1; D ambiguous. The CDR3 has 15 residues. Trimming shortened V by 2 bases and J by 0 bases, and 8 bases separated the two germline ends. In germline, CDR1 is MDHEN, CDR2 SYDVKM. The CDR3 protein is CASSLAIGSYNEQFF. The CDR3 coding sequence is TGTGCCAGCAGTTTAGCTATCGGCTCCTACAATGAGCAGTTCTTC.

The chain links TRBV29-1 to TRBJ2-5; D may be TRBD2 (7 bases). The CDR3 is made up of 13 amino acids. In germline, CDR1 is SQVTM, CDR2 ANQGSEA. Trimming took off 7 bases at V and 5 bases at J, with 17 bases between the two ends. The CDR3 protein is CSALGGTFETQYF. The CDR3 DNA follows: TGCAGCGCCCTGGGGGGGACATTTGAGACCCAGTACTTC.